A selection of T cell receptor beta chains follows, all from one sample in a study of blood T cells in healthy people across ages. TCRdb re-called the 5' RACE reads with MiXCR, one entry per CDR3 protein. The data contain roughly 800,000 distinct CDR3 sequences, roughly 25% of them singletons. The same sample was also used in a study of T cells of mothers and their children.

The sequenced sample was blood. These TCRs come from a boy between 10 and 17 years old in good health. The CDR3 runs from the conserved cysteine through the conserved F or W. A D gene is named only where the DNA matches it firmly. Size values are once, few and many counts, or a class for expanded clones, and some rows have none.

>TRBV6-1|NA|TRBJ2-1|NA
TGTGCCGCGGGGAAACTAGGGTCCTTCAATGAGCAGTTCTTC
CAAGKLGSFNEQFF
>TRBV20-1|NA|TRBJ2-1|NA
TGCAGTGCTACTCCCCCGGGCAGGGGCAATGAGCAGTTCTTC
CSATPPGRGNEQFF
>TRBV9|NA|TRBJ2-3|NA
TGTGCCAGCAGCGACTCGCGGAGCACAGATACGCAGTATTTT
CASSDSRSTDTQYF
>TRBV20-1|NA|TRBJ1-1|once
TGCAGTGCTAGAGAGAGCGGGCAGGTCTTGACTGAAGCTTTCTTT
CSARESGQVLTEAFF
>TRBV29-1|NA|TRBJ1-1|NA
TGCAGCGCCGTGGGCCGGGGCACTGAAGCTTTCTTT
CSAVGRGTEAFF
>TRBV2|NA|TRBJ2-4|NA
TGTGCCAGCAGTCCTAAGAGCGGTCTCAAAAACATTCAGTACTTC
CASSPKSGLKNIQYF
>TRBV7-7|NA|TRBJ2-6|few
TGTGCCAGCAGCCCCATCAGCTCTGGGGCCAACGTCCTGACTTTC
CASSPISSGANVLTF
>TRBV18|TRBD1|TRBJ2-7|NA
TGTGCCAGCTCACCACCGACAGGGCGATACGAGCAGTACTTC
CASSPPTGRYEQYF
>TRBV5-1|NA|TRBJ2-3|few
TGCGCCAGCAGCACCGAAAGCACAGATACGCAGTATTTT
CASSTESTDTQYF
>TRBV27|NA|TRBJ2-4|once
TGTGCCAGCAGTCCAAGAGGTACAAGGCAGTACTTC
CASSPRGTRQYF
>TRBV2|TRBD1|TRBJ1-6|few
TGTGCCAGCAGTGGACAGGGTTCAGATTCACCCCTCCACTTT
CASSGQGSDSPLHF
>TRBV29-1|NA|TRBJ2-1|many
TGCAGCGTTGATGCCAGGTTGGGAGTCAATGAGCAGTTCTTC
CSVDARLGVNEQFF